The 13 T cell receptor beta chains below all came from one sample that was sequenced in a study of blood T cell repertoires in COVID-19. Clones were read by immunoSEQ multiplex PCR, and TCRdb kept only the in-frame ones, dropping some. The sample yields around 200,000 clones, more than 85% seen once. Sample: peripheral blood. The receptor set was obtained from a man aged 40-49 years with active or convalescent COVID-19.

The V call is TRBV4-1, the J call TRBJ1-5, with D perhaps TRBD1 (6 bases). V lost 3 bases to trimming and J lost 6 bases, with 9 bases between them. Per the germline V gene, CDR1 is MGHRA and CDR2 is YSYEKL. This CDR3 contains 13 residues. CDR3 region: CASSQGAGQPQHF. For the CDR3, the DNA is TGCGCCAGCAGCCAGGGGGCAGGTCAGCCCCAGCATTTT.

V is TRBV3-1 (or the pseudogene TRBV3-2) and J is TRBJ1-1; D ambiguous. Trimming left V 1 base short and J 0 bases short, with 9 bases between. CDR3 length: 15 amino acids. Germline V lookup: CDR1 LGHDT, CDR2 YNNKEL (reference sequence). The CDR3 bases are TGTGCCAGCAGCCAAGGCGGGAGGATGAACACTGAAGCTTTCTTT. Translating it yields CASSQGGRMNTEAFF.

The chain links TRBV6-1 to TRBJ2-3, with TRBD1 matching 8 bases. There are 17 residues in the CDR3. Germline CDR1 and CDR2: MNHNS and SASEGT. The J segment lost 2 bases and the V segment lost 4 bases, leaving 11 bases of the junction unmatched. CDR3 residues: CASSGIPGQDYTDTQYF. As DNA, the CDR3 is TGTGCCAGCAGTGGAATTCCGGGACAGGACTACACAGATACGCAGTATTTT.

V is TRBV7-9 and J is TRBJ1-5, with D possibly TRBD1 on 5 matching bases. V was cut by 8 bases and J by 1 base, with 15 bases left in between. This CDR3 is 15 amino acids long. Germline assignment: CDR1 SEHNR and CDR2 FQNEAQ (reference sequence). In DNA form, the CDR3 reads TGTGCCAGCCAGGAAGGGGAGGTCAGCAATCAGCCCCAGCATTTT. The encoded protein is CASQEGEVSNQPQHF.

This sequence joins TRBV4-1 and TRBJ1-2; 10 bases are a match to TRBD1. V lost 0 bases, J lost 2 bases, and 6 bases stayed unmatched. The CDR3 runs 17 residues. Germline values: CDR1 MGHRA, CDR2 YSYEKL. CDR3 nucleotides: TGCGCCAGCAGCCAAGATAGGACAGGGGGATCGAACTATGGCTACACCTTC. Translation gives CASSQDRTGGSNYGYTF.

This rearrangement joins TRBV5-1 to TRBJ1-6; TRBD1 matches at 7 bases. Germline-derived CDR1 and CDR2 are SGHRS and YFSETQ. V lost 4 bases to trimming and J lost 8 bases; unmatched junction nucleotides: 6. The CDR3 is 14 residues long. CDR3 DNA sequence: TGCGCCAGCAGCCCGGACAGGCCCTATTCACCCCTCCACTTT. It codes for CASSPDRPYSPLHF.

The rearrangement uses TRBV2 and TRBJ1-1; weak D call: TRBD1 (6 bases). V gave up 6 bases and J gave up 4 bases, with 24 bases separating them. CDR3 length equals 17 residues. Germline lookup yields CDR1 SNHLY and CDR2 FYNNEI. CDR3 region: CASRVLTGTTSFTEAFF. CDR3 DNA sequence: TGTGCCAGCAGAGTCTTAACCGGGACAACGTCTTTCACTGAAGCTTTCTTT.

V and J are TRBV27 and TRBJ2-5; 12 bases line up with TRBD2. Germline-derived CDR1 and CDR2 are MNHEY and SMNVEV (reference sequence). This CDR3 comprises 16 residues. The junction had 6 bases not matched to a gene; V was cut back by 4 bases and J by 3 bases. CDR3 sequence reads: CASSSAGLAGKETQYF. CDR3 DNA sequence: TGTGCCAGCAGTTCAGCCGGACTAGCGGGGAAAGAGACCCAGTACTTC.

V is TRBV7-8 and J is TRBJ1-6; weak D call: TRBD1 (5 bases). V was shortened by 1 base and J by 9 bases, with 10 bases between the two germline ends. The CDR3 has 14 residues. Germline V gene sequence: CDR1 SGHVS, CDR2 FQNEAQ. As DNA, the CDR3 is TGTGCCAGCAGCTTAGTGGCAGGGCCTTCACCCCTCCACTTT. Residues: CASSLVAGPSPLHF.

This clone occurred once. The chain carries TRBV14 and TRBJ1-1; the D is unclear. Per germline, CDR1 SGHDN and CDR2 FVKESK. V lost 2 bases and J lost 1, with 8 bases in between. The CDR3 sequence is 14 residues long. The CDR3 loop is CASSQYLSNTEAFF. CDR3 nucleotide sequence: TGTGCCAGCAGCCAATACTTATCGAACACTGAAGCTTTCTTT. The full variable domain, rest sourced from reference TRBV14 and TRBJ1-1, is EAGVTQFPSHSVIEKGQTVTLRCDPISGHDNLYWYRRVMGKEIKFLLHFVKESKQDESGMPNNRFLAERTGGTYSTLKVQPAELEDSGVYFCASSQYLSNTEAFFGQGTRLTVV.

The chain joins TRBV5-6 to TRBJ2-7, with D possibly TRBD1 on 5 matching bases. With 0 bases removed from V and 7 bases from J, the gap between germline ends came to 14 bases. CDR1 and CDR2 from the germline V gene are SGHDT and YYEEEE. The CDR3 totals 14 residues. CDR3 bases: TGTGCCAGCAGCTTGGGGCAGGGCCTCTGGGAGCAGTACTTC. Translated: CASSLGQGLWEQYF.

J is TRBJ1-5 and V is TRBV5-1; tentative D call: TRBD1 (6 bases). CDR1 is SGHRS, CDR2 YFSETQ, per germline. Trimming removed 6 bases at V and 0 bases at J, with 10 bases between. The length of the CDR3 is 14 residues. Written as DNA, the CDR3 is TGCGCCAGCAAGTGGACAGTTAGCAATCAGCCCCAGCATTTT. Amino acid sequence: CASKWTVSNQPQHF.

The rearrangement links TRBV5-4 to TRBJ1-1, with a possible D match to TRBD1 (6 bases). V was clipped by 3 bases and J by 7 bases, with 19 bases between them. The germline V gene has CDR1 SGHNT and CDR2 YYREEE (reference sequence). This CDR3 has 15 amino acids. The chain's CDR3 is CASSWGGGPDLEAFF. Written as DNA, the CDR3 is TGTGCCAGCAGCTGGGGAGGGGGTCCGGATCTTGAAGCTTTCTTT.